This T cell receptor (beta chain) derives from a study of T cells in tuberculosis. The protocol was immunoSEQ multiplex PCR, while the TCRdb copy is restricted to in-frame clones and leaves out a portion. The sample holds roughly 34,000 clones, about 83% seen once. The CDR3 is made up of 14 amino acids. Trimming removed 7 bases from V and 0 bases from J, with 10 bases in between. Germline CDR1 and CDR2: MNHEY and SVGAGI. As to time point: new active TB diagnosis, blood taken before or within 7 days of starting treatment. The V and J genes are TRBV6-5 and TRBJ1-3, with D unclear. The receptor comes from an adult with tuberculosis. The sequencing here drew on PBMCs, taken at tuberculosis diagnosis. The CDR3 loop reads CASKAVLSGNTIYF. CDR3 nucleotide sequence: TGTGCCAGCAAAGCGGTCCTCTCTGGAAACACCATATATTTT.